A single sample is the source of the 7 T cell receptor beta chains below, sequenced in a study of blood T cell repertoires in COVID-19. The repertoire was sequenced with immunoSEQ multiplex PCR; TCRdb's copy has only in-frame clones and lacks some. The sample records over 150,000 clones, roughly 92% being singletons. Specimen: peripheral blood. All receptors derive from a man aged 25 to 40 with COVID-19, enrolled during active disease.

This chain joins TRBV29-1 and TRBJ2-7; D remains ambiguous. Germline V gene data show CDR1 as SQVTM and CDR2 as ANQGSEA. V was cut by 4 bases and J by 1 base, with 8 bases left in between. The CDR3 has 12 residues. CDR3 nucleotide sequence: TGCAGCGTTGCAGGAACGTCCTACGAGCAGTACTTC. Translated, it gives CSVAGTSYEQYF.

The chain recombines TRBV5-4 with TRBJ2-5, with 7 bases aligning to TRBD1. Germline V gives CDR1 SGHNT, CDR2 YYREEE (reference sequence). V shed 4 bases, J shed 1 base, and the junction held 4 bases outside the gene matches. CDR3 length: 14 residues. In nucleotides, the CDR3 is TGTGCCAGCAGCACAACAGGGGCCCAAGAGACCCAGTACTTC. It codes for CASSTTGAQETQYF.

This clone appeared a few times. The rearrangement links TRBV2 to TRBJ1-6; D is unclear. V was shortened by 7 bases and J by 0 bases, with 19 bases between the two germline ends. The CDR3 covers 18 residues. The V gene's germline CDR1 is SNHLY and CDR2 FYNNEI. The CDR3 nucleotides are TGTGCCAGCAAACCGTTTTTCCTCAGAAGCTCCTATAATTCACCCCTCCACTTT. It specifies CASKPFFLRSSYNSPLHF.

In nucleotides, the CDR3 is TGTGCCAGCAACTTCGAAGGGGTAGGAAATCAGCCCCAGCATTTT. Protein product: CASNFEGVGNQPQHF. J is TRBJ1-5 and V is TRBV28, with TRBD1 as a possible D gene (5 bases). Trimming took 7 bases from V and 4 from J, leaving 17 bases between them. Germline values: CDR1 MDHEN, CDR2 SYDVKM. This CDR3 contains 15 residues.

The V gene is TRBV6-5, the J gene TRBJ1-6, with 9 bases that match TRBD1. The CDR3 consists of 14 residues. Germline assignment: CDR1 MNHEY and CDR2 SVGAGI. After removal of 6 bases from V and 7 bases from J, the junction contained 4 bases not matched to a gene. The CDR3 nucleotides are TGTGCCAGCAGAACACAGGGGGCGAATTCACCCCTCCACTTT. This sequence encodes CASRTQGANSPLHF.

The chain joins TRBV7-9 to TRBJ1-1; TRBD1 matches at 9 bases. V shed 5 bases and J 4 bases; nucleotides not matched to a gene: 11. Germline V CDR1 and CDR2: SEHNR, FQNEAQ (reference sequence). The CDR3 runs 16 residues. The CDR3 reads CASSQSAGTGPTEAFF. Written as DNA, the CDR3 is TGTGCCAGCAGCCAAAGCGCCGGGACAGGGCCCACTGAAGCTTTCTTT.

This chain connects TRBV6-2 or TRBV6-3 to TRBJ2-2, with TRBD2 as a possible D gene (5 bases). Per germline, CDR1 MNHEY and CDR2 SVGEGT. CDR3 length: 13 residues. Deletions cut 6 bases from V and 6 bases from J, with 11 bases between. CDR3 loop: CASSFTRSGELFF. CDR3 coding DNA: TGTGCCAGCAGCTTCACTAGGTCCGGGGAGCTGTTTTTT.